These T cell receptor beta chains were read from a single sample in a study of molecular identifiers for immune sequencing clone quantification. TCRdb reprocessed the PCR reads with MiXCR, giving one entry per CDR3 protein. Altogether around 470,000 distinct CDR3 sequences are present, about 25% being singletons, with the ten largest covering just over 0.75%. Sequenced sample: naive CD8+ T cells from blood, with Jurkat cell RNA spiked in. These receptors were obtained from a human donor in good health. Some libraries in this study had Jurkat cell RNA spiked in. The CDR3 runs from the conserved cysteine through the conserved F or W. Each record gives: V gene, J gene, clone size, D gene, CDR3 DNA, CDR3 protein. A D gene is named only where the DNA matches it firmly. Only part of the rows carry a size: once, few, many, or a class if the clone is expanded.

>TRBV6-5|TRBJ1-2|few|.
TGTGCCAGCAGCCCCCCGACGGGGTATCGGAACTATGGCTACACCTTC
CASSPPTGYRNYGYTF
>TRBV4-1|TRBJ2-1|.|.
TGCGCCCGCAGCCCCATCTCACTGGACGCCATCTACAATGAGCAGTTCTTC
CARSPISLDAIYNEQFF
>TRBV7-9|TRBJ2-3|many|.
TGTGCCAGCAGCCCGGAGGTTACAGATACGCAGTATTTT
CASSPEVTDTQYF
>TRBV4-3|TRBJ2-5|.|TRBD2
TGCGCCAGCAGCCAAGATCGGGTTAGCGGGGGGACAGAGACCCAGTACTTC
CASSQDRVSGGTETQYF
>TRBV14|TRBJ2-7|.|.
TGTGCCAGCAGCCAAGATGTGAATAGCGGCTACGAGCAGTACTTC
CASSQDVNSGYEQYF
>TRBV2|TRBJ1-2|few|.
TGTGCCCCAAGACAGGAACGTATTGGCTACACCTTC
CAPRQERIGYTF
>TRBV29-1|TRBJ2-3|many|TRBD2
TGCAGCGTTGAGGGCGTAGCGGGGATCACAGATACGCAGTATTTT
CSVEGVAGITDTQYF
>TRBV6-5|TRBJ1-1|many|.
TGTGCCAGCAGCGAAGGTGGCACTGAAGCTTTCTTT
CASSEGGTEAFF
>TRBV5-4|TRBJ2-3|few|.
TGTGCCAGCAGCTTGCAGGGAGCTAGCACAGATACGCAGTATTTT
CASSLQGASTDTQYF
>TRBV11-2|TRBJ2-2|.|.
TGTGCCAGCAGGGTGAACACCGGGGAGCTGTTTTTT
CASRVNTGELFF
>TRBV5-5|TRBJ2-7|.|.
TGTGCCAGCAGCCCGCTGGGGGGCCGCTCCTACGAGCAGTACTTC
CASSPLGGRSYEQYF
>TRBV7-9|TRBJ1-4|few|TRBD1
TGTGCCAGCAGAAGACAGGGGATGGATGAAAAACTGTTTTTT
CASRRQGMDEKLFF
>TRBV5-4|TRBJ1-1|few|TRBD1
TGTGCCAGCAGCCCCAGGGGGTTCACTGAAGCTTTCTTT
CASSPRGFTEAFF
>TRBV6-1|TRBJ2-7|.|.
TGTGCCAGCAGTGAAGCAGGTGTGGGATACGAGCAGTACTTC
CASSEAGVGYEQYF
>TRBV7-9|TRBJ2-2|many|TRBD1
TGTGCCAGCAGTACCCCCGGGACAGGGCCTGGCGCCGGGGAGCTGTTTTTT
CASSTPGTGPGAGELFF
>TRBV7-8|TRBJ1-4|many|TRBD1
TGTGCCAGCAGCCAGCCTTTCATATCCCTCAACTCGGACAGGGGTAATGAAAAACTGTTTTTT
CASSQPFISLNSDRGNEKLFF
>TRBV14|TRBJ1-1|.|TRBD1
TGTGCCAGCAGACCCTCGGGACAGGGAGTGAACACTGAAGCTTTCTTT
CASRPSGQGVNTEAFF
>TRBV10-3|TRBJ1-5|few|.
TGTGCCATCAGTGACCCCGGAGCAAATCAGCCCCAGCATTTT
CAISDPGANQPQHF
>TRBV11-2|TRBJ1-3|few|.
TGTGCCAGCAGCCAAGAAGGGACCTACCTTCGGAACACCATATATTTT
CASSQEGTYLRNTIYF
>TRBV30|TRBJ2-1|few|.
TGTGCCTGGAGTGTACTTCGGGGGAGGATCAGCTCCTACAATGAGCAGTTCTTC
CAWSVLRGRISSYNEQFF
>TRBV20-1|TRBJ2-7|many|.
TGCAGTGCTGGGGACCCTGTTTCCTACGAGCAGTACTTC
CSAGDPVSYEQYF
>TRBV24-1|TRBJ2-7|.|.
TGTGCCACCAGTGACTCGGACTGGGACGGGCAGTACTTC
CATSDSDWDGQYF
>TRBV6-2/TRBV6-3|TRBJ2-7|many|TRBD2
TGTGCCAGCAGCCTCCTAGCGGGAGGCTCGCACGAGCAGTACTTC
CASSLLAGGSHEQYF
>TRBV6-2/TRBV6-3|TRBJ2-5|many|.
TGTGCCAGCAGCCAATCCGCGGGGGCAGAGACCCAGTACTTC
CASSQSAGAETQYF
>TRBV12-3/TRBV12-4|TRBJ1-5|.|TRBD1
TGTGCCAGCAGCTGGGACAGGTTTGATCAGCCCCAGCATTTT
CASSWDRFDQPQHF
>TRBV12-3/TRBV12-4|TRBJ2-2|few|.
TGTGCCAGCAGGTCGGATGCCGGGGAGCTGTTTTTT
CASRSDAGELFF
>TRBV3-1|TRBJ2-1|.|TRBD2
TGTGCCAGCATCGGGGGGGGACCCCCAGGGGAGCAGTTCTTC
CASIGGGPPGEQFF
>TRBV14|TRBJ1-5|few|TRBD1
TGTGCCAGCAGCCAAGATACGGGACAGGGTAGCAATCAGCCCCAGCGTTTT
CASSQDTGQGSNQPQRF
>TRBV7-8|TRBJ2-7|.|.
TGTGCCAGCAGCTTAGAAGAGGGTCCCCTCTCCTACGAGCAGTACTTC
CASSLEEGPLSYEQYF
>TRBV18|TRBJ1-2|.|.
TGTGCCAGCTCACCACCGTCTAACTATGGCTACACCTTC
CASSPPSNYGYTF
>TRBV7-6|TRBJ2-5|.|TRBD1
TGTGCCAGCAGCTCAACAGGGGGCGCAGAGACCCAGTACTTC
CASSSTGGAETQYF
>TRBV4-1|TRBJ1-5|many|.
TGCGCCAGCAGCCACGCGGACACTGGGGGGTTTCAGCCCCAGCATTTT
CASSHADTGGFQPQHF
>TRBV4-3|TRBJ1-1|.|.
TGCGCCAGCAGCCAAGATTGGACACTTAGGAACACTGAAGCTTTCTTT
CASSQDWTLRNTEAFF
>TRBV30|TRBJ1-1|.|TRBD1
TGTGCCTGGAGCCCGGGACAGGGATCTGAAGCTTTCTTT
CAWSPGQGSEAFF
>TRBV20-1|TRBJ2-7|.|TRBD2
TGCAGTGCCCCGAGTCCCCTCACTAGCGGCGACTCCTACGAGCAGTACTTC
CSAPSPLTSGDSYEQYF
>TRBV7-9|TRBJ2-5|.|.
TGTGCCAGCAGCGAACTATCAGTGGCACAAGAGACCCAGTACTTC
CASSELSVAQETQYF
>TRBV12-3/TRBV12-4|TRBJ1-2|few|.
TGTGCCAGCAGTTTAGCCAGCCACCTGCCCCATGGCTACACCTTC
CASSLASHLPHGYTF
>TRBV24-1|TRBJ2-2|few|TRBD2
TGTGCCACCAGTGAAGCTAGCGGACCGAACACCGGGGAGCTGTTTTTT
CATSEASGPNTGELFF
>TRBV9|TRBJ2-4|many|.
TGTGCCAGCAGCGTAGCGGCTGGAGGTAACATTCAGTACTTC
CASSVAAGGNIQYF
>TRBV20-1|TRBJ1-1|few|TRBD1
TGCAGTGCCCGGACAGGGAGTAACACTGAAGCTTTCTTT
CSARTGSNTEAFF
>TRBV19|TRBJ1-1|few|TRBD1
TGTGCCAGTAAGGACAGGATGGAAACTGAAGCTTTCTTT
CASKDRMETEAFF
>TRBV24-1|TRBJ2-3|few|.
TGTGCCACCAGTGATCGGCCGGGATACGGCACAGATACGCAGTATTTT
CATSDRPGYGTDTQYF
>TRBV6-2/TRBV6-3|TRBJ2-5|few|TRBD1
TGTGCCAGCAGTTACCCCGACAGGGTCCTAGAGACCCAGTACTTC
CASSYPDRVLETQYF
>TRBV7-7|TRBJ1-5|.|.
TGTGCCAGCAGCTCCGAGGACATTTTATCGGATCAGCCCCAGCATTTT
CASSSEDILSDQPQHF
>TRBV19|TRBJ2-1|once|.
TGTGCCAGTAGTATAGCAGCTCTGACCTACAATGAGCAGTTCTTC
CASSIAALTYNEQFF
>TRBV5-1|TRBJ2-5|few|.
TGCGCCAGCAGCCGGACAGACCCGCAAGAGACCCAGTACTTC
CASSRTDPQETQYF
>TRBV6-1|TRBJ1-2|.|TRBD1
TGTGCCAGCAGTGAAGTGTGGACAGGCACTAGCTATGGCTACACCTTC
CASSEVWTGTSYGYTF
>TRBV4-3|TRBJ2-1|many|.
TGCGCCAGCAGCCAAGCATTCCCTGCCCATGAGCAGTTCTTC
CASSQAFPAHEQFF
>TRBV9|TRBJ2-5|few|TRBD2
TGTGCCAGCAGCGTAGTAGCGGGGGGGCTAGAGACCCAGTACTTC
CASSVVAGGLETQYF